This is a list of T cell receptor beta chains from one sample in a study of cytomegalovirus exposure and HLA in healthy donors. The repertoire was sequenced with immunoSEQ multiplex PCR; TCRdb's copy has only in-frame clones and lacks some. Seen here are 90,000 or so clones, under 90% observed once, and the top ten hold 3.8%. The sequenced sample was PBMCs. These receptors came from a man aged 45-65 years in good health and CMV-seronegative. The CDR3 runs from the conserved cysteine through the conserved F or W. The D gene is left open where the match is weak. Clone size is given for some rows only: seen once, a few or many times, or a class if the clone is expanded.

abundance,v_gene,j_gene,d_gene,CDR3nt,CDR3aa
-,TRBV5-4,TRBJ2-7,TRBD2,TGTGCCAGCAGCTTGGGCGGGGGTGACGCCTACGAGCAGTACTTC,CASSLGGGDAYEQYF
once,TRBV29-1,TRBJ2-1,TRBD2,TGCAGCGTTGAAATGAGAGGGACTAGTGTGGATGAGCAGTTCTTC,CSVEMRGTSVDEQFF
-,TRBV5-1,TRBJ2-7,TRBD2,TGCGCCAGCACCCCCACTAGCGGCGCCTACGAGCAGTACTTC,CASTPTSGAYEQYF
once,TRBV9,TRBJ2-7,TRBD2,TGTGCCAGCAGCGTATCCGTGACTAGCGATCTTTACGAGCAGTACTTC,CASSVSVTSDLYEQYF
-,TRBV28,TRBJ2-2,TRBD2,TGTGCCAGCAGTTTCATATGGGAGGGAGCCGGGGAGCTGTTTTTT,CASSFIWEGAGELFF
-,TRBV19,TRBJ1-5,-,TGTGCCAGTAGTATAATGAGAGGAGGAGGGGCAAGCAATCAGCCCCAGCATTTT,CASSIMRGGGASNQPQHF
-,TRBV5-1,TRBJ2-7,TRBD2,TGCGCCAGCAGCTTTCCCCGGACTAGCGGGAGTGCGGGCGAGCAGTACTTC,CASSFPRTSGSAGEQYF
-,TRBV11-2,TRBJ1-3,-,TGTGCCAGCAGCTTCGGGGACACCATATATTTT,CASSFGDTIYF
-,TRBV4-2,TRBJ2-6,TRBD1,TGTGCCAGCAGCCACGAACAGGGGTCTGGGGCCAACGTCCTGACTTTC,CASSHEQGSGANVLTF
-,TRBV28,TRBJ2-7,TRBD1,TGTGCCAGCAGTTCGGGACAGGGAAACGAGCAGTACTTC,CASSSGQGNEQYF
few,TRBV9,TRBJ2-3,TRBD1,TGTGCCAGCAGCGTAGCGGGACAGGGGCTGGCAGATACGCAGTATTTT,CASSVAGQGLADTQYF
-,TRBV7-2,TRBJ1-4,-,TGTGCCAGCAGCTTGGGGGGGAATGAAAAACTGTTTTTT,CASSLGGNEKLFF
once,TRBV9,TRBJ2-1,-,TGTGCCAGCAGCGTAGCGGGACACAACAATGAGCAGTTCTTC,CASSVAGHNNEQFF
-,TRBV7-2,TRBJ2-5,TRBD2,TGTGCCAGCAGCCAAGCGGGAGGGCTTTGGGGAGAGACCCAGTACTTC,CASSQAGGLWGETQYF
-,TRBV5-1,TRBJ2-5,TRBD1,TGCGCCAGCAGCTCTGGACAGGGCGCTTGGGAGACCCAGTACTTC,CASSSGQGAWETQYF
-,TRBV28,TRBJ2-1,-,TGTGCCAGCAAGGCGGGCCCCCACAATGAGCAGTTCTTC,CASKAGPHNEQFF
-,TRBV7-9,TRBJ1-4,TRBD1,TGTGCCAGCAGCTTGACAGGGGGAACGGAAAAACTGTTTTTT,CASSLTGGTEKLFF
-,TRBV2,TRBJ2-7,-,TGTGCCAGCTCCATAGACCAGTTTGACAGCCCTCGATCGTACTTC,CASSIDQFDSPRSYF
-,TRBV4-1,TRBJ2-1,TRBD2,TGCGCCAGCAGCCAAGACGGGGCCGGGGGGGGCAATGAGCAGTTCTTC,CASSQDGAGGGNEQFF
-,TRBV5-1,TRBJ1-4,TRBD1,TGCGCCAGCAGCCCAGGGACAGTGAATAATGAAAAACTGTTTTTT,CASSPGTVNNEKLFF
few,TRBV19,TRBJ1-1,TRBD1,TGTGCCAGTAGTCCGTACTTCCCGGGACAGATTACTGAAGCTTTCTTT,CASSPYFPGQITEAFF
-,TRBV27,TRBJ2-7,-,TGTGCCAGCAGTTTACAATTCGGGGGCGAGCAGTACTTC,CASSLQFGGEQYF
-,TRBV28,TRBJ1-2,TRBD1,TGTGCCAGCAGTCCCGGACAGGGAGGCTATGGCTACACCTTC,CASSPGQGGYGYTF
once,TRBV7-3,TRBJ2-7,-,TGTGCCAGCAGCTTGAGGCAAGCCAGAAAGTACGAGCAGTACTTC,CASSLRQARKYEQYF